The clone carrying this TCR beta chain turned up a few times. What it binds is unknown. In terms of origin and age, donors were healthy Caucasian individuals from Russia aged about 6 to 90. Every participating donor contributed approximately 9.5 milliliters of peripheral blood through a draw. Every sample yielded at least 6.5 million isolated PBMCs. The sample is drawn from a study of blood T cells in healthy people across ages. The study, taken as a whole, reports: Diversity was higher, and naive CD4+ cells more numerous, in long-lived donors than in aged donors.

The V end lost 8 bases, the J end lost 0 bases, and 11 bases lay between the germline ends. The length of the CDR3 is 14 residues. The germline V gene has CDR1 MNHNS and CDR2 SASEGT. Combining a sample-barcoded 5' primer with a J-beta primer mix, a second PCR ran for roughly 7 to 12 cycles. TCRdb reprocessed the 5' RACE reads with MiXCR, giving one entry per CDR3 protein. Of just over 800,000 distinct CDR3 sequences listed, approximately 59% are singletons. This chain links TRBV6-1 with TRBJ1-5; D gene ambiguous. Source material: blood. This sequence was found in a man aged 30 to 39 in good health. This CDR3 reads CASLRDYSNQPQHF. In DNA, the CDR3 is TGTGCCAGCTTGCGGGATTATAGCAATCAGCCCCAGCATTTT.